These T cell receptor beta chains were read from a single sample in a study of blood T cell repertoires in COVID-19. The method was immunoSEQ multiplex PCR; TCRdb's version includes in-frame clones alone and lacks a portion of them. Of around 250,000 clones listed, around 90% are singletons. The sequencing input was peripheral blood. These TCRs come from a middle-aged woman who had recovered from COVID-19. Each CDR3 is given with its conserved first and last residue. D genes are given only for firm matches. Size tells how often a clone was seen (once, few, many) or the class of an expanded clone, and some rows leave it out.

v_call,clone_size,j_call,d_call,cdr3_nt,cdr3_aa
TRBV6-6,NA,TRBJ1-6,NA,TGTGCCAGCAGAGAGGACAGCTATAATTCACCCCTCCACTTT,CASREDSYNSPLHF
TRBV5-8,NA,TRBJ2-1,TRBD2,TGTGCCAGCAGCTTGCCCCGACTAGCGGCGGTCAACAATGAGCAGTTCTTC,CASSLPRLAAVNNEQFF
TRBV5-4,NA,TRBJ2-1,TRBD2,TGTGCCAGCAGCTTGTCACCGGGAGGGGACATCAATGAGCAGTTCTTC,CASSLSPGGDINEQFF
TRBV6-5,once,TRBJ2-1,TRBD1,TGTGCCAGCAAACAGGGGGCGGCTACTGACAATGAGCAGTTCTTC,CASKQGAATDNEQFF
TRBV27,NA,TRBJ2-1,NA,TGTGCCAGCAGTCCCGGGACTGCGGGGAATGAGCAGTTCTTC,CASSPGTAGNEQFF
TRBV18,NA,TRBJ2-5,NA,TGTGCCAGCTCGCGGGACGAAGAGACCCAGTACTTC,CASSRDEETQYF
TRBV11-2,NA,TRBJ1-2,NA,TGTGCCAGCAGCTTAGAACACGAGGCATCTGGCTACACCTTC,CASSLEHEASGYTF
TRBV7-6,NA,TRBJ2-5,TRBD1,TGTGCCAGTAGCCCGGGACAGACAGAGACCCAGTACTTC,CASSPGQTETQYF
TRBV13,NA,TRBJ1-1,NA,TGTGCCAGCAGCTTAGGCAGGCCCTTGAACACTGAAGCTTTCTTT,CASSLGRPLNTEAFF
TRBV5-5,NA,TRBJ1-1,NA,TGTGCCAGCAGCTTCTCGTGGAGGGGTAACACTGAAGCTTTCTTT,CASSFSWRGNTEAFF
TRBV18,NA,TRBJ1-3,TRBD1,TGTGCCAGCTCACCAGGACAGGCTGGAAACACCATATATTTT,CASSPGQAGNTIYF
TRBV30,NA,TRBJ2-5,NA,TGTGCCTGGGGCGCGAGTGCGGAGACCCAGTACTTC,CAWGASAETQYF
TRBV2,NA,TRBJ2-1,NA,TGTGCCAGCAGCGCAGGGTCAGGCTCCTACAATGAGCAGTTCTTC,CASSAGSGSYNEQFF
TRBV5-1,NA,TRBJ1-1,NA,TGCGCCAGCAGCTTGGTGGCAGGGAACACTGAAGCTTTCTTT,CASSLVAGNTEAFF
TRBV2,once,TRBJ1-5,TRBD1,TGTGCCAGCAGTGAGATCTCAGGGGGCTTTCAGCCCCAGCATTTT,CASSEISGGFQPQHF
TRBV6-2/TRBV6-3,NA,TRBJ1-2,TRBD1,TGTGCCAGCAGTTACCCGGACAGGGGATATGGCTACACCTTC,CASSYPDRGYGYTF
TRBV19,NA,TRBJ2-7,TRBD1,TGTGCCAGTAGTGCGGACAGGGGCTTTTCCTACGAGCAGTACTTC,CASSADRGFSYEQYF
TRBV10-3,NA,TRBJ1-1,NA,TGTGCCATCAGTGACTCCCGGGGAGGGGACACTGAAGCTTTCTTT,CAISDSRGGDTEAFF
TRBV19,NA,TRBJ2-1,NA,TGTGCCAGTAGTATAGAGGTTAGGAGGGAGCAGTTCTTC,CASSIEVRREQFF
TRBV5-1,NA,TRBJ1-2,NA,TGCGCCAGCAGCTTGGTAGGGGCACCGGAATTAGGAGGCTACACCTTC,CASSLVGAPELGGYTF
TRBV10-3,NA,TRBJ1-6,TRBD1,TGTGCCATCAGCGGGACAGGGGTTAAGAATAATTCACCCCTCCACTTT,CAISGTGVKNNSPLHF
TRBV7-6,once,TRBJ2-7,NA,TGTGCCAGCAGCTTAGGGGGCGGCACACAGGGTGGGAACGAGCAGTACTTC,CASSLGGGTQGGNEQYF
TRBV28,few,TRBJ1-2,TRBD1,TGTGCCAGCAGTTCACACACCTTGGATGGGGACAGCCCTTCTAACTATGGCTACACCTTC,CASSSHTLDGDSPSNYGYTF
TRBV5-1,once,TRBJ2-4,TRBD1,TGCGCCAGCAGCTTGGATGGGACAGGGGCAAACATTCAGTACTTC,CASSLDGTGANIQYF
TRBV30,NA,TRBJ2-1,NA,TGTGCCTGGAGTGTACAGGCCAATGAGCAGTTCTTC,CAWSVQANEQFF
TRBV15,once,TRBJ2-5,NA,TGTGCCACCAGCAGAGGCGTGGCGGGCCAAGAGACCCAGTACTTC,CATSRGVAGQETQYF
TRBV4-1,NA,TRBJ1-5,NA,TGCGCCAGCAGCCAAGAGGGTCAGCTACGCGGGCCCCAGCATTTT,CASSQEGQLRGPQHF
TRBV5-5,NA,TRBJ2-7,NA,TGTGCCAGCAGCTTGGCGGGTTTCCTCTCCTACGAGCAGTACTTC,CASSLAGFLSYEQYF
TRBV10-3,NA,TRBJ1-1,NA,TGTGCCATCAGTGCACGACTAGAGGACACAGCTTTCTTT,CAISARLEDTAFF
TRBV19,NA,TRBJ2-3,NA,TGTGCCAGTAGTCCCCCCCCGGCCGGGGGCACAGATACGCAGTATTTT,CASSPPPAGGTDTQYF
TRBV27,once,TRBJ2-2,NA,TGTGCCAGCAGTTTAAGGGGCCCGAACACCGGGGAGCTGTTTTTT,CASSLRGPNTGELFF
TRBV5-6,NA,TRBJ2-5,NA,TGTGCCAGCAGCGTTGCAGGGCGAGATGGGACCCAGTACTTC,CASSVAGRDGTQYF
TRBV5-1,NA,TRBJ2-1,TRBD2,TGCGCCAGCAGCTGGGGGACTAACTACAATGAGCAGTTCTTC,CASSWGTNYNEQFF
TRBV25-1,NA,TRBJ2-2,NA,TGTGCCAGCGGAAGTCAGAAACAGGGAGCGGGGTACACCGGGGAGCTGTTTTTT,CASGSQKQGAGYTGELFF
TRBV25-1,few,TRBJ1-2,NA,TGTGGATGCGTTGAAAACTATGGCTACACCTTC,CGCVENYGYTF
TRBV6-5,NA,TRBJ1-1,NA,TGTGCCAGCAGGGAGGGGTATACTGAAGCTTTCTTT,CASREGYTEAFF
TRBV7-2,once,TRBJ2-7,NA,TGTGCCAGCAGCTTCTCTAGCGCCTACGAGCAGTACTTC,CASSFSSAYEQYF
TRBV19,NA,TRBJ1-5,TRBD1,TGTGCCAGTAGTTCCGGGACAGGGGGAGGAGTGCATCAGCCCCAGCATTTT,CASSSGTGGGVHQPQHF
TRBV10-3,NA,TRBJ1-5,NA,TGTGCCATCGGTGGGGGAGATAGCAATCAGCCCCAGCATTTT,CAIGGGDSNQPQHF
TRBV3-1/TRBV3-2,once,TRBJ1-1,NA,TGTGCCAGCACACCGCCGGGCGCAGCGGGGGCTTTCTTT,CASTPPGAAGAFF
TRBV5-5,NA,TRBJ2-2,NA,TGTGCCAGCAGCTACATCAGGGGTCCCGGGGAGCTGTTTTTT,CASSYIRGPGELFF
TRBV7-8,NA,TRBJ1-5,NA,TGTGCCAGCAGCTTATTCTTGAGCAATCAGCCCCAGCATTTT,CASSLFLSNQPQHF
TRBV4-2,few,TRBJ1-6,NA,TGTGCCAGCAGCCAAGACCCCCCCGCGGGATCACCCCTCCACTTT,CASSQDPPAGSPLHF
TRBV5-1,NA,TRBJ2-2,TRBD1,TGCGCCAGCAGCGAACAGGGGGCTCCGGGCACCGGGGAGCTGTTTTTT,CASSEQGAPGTGELFF
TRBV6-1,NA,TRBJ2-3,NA,TGTGCCAGCAGTGAATATAATGAGGCGAGGGTGGGGAGCACAGATACGCAGTATTTT,CASSEYNEARVGSTDTQYF
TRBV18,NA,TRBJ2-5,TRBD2,TGTGCCAGCTCACCCAAAAGTGCTAGCGGAGACCAAGAGACCCAGTACTTC,CASSPKSASGDQETQYF
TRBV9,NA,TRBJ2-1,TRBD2,TGTGCCAGCAGCCTTCGGACTAGCGGGAGAAGCGACAATGAGCAGTTCTTC,CASSLRTSGRSDNEQFF
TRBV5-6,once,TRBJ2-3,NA,TGTGCCAGCAGCCGCCAGCGCGATACGCAGTATTTT,CASSRQRDTQYF
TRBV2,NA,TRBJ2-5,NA,TGTGCCAGCAGCCCGGAGAATAGGGAGACCCAGTACTTC,CASSPENRETQYF
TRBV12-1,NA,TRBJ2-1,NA,TGTGCCAGCAGCTTTGGTTGTCTAGCGGAGAGCTCCTACAATGAGCAGTTCTTC,CASSFGCLAESSYNEQFF
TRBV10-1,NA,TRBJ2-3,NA,TGCGCCAGCAGAAGGGACTCCGGTGGGGATACGCAGTATTTT,CASRRDSGGDTQYF
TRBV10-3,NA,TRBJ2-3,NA,TGTGCCGTTAATCAGGGGGAGGCAGATACGCAGTATTTT,CAVNQGEADTQYF
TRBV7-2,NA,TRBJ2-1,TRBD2,TGTGCCAGCAGCCCAATAGCGGGATACAATGAGCAGTTCTTC,CASSPIAGYNEQFF
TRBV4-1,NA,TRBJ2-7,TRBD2,TGCGCCAGCAGCCAAGAGCTAGCGGGAGCTCTGGGCGAGCAGTACTTC,CASSQELAGALGEQYF
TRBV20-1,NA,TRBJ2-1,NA,TGCAGTGCTAGAGATCCGGGTCAGCAGTTCTTC,CSARDPGQQFF
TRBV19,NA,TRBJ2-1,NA,TGTGCCAGTAGTATAGTCGCGGGAAAGTCCTACAATGAGCAGTTCTTC,CASSIVAGKSYNEQFF
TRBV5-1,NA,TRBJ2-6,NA,TGCGCCAGCGGACAAATCTCTGGGGCCAACGTCCTGACTTTC,CASGQISGANVLTF
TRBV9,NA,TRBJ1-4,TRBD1,TGTGCCAGCAGCGAGGGGACAGGGACTAATGAAAAACTGTTTTTT,CASSEGTGTNEKLFF